This TCR beta chain appears in the sequencing data of a study of blood T cell repertoires in COVID-19. Generated by immunoSEQ multiplex PCR, the TCRdb table keeps only in-frame clones and is missing some. The sample has about 210,000 clones, 85% to 90% seen once; the top ten hold 6.2%. The source material was peripheral blood. This sequence was found in a man aged 60-69 years who had recovered from COVID-19.

CDR3 loop: CASSYSDRPYGYTF. The CDR3 DNA is TGTGCCAGCAGTTACTCGGACAGGCCCTATGGCTACACCTTC. The chain is built from TRBV6-5 and TRBJ1-2, with TRBD1 identical over 7 bases. Unmatched junction bases numbered 2, after V lost 0 bases and J lost 4 bases. This CDR3 has 14 residues. Germline values: CDR1 MNHEY, CDR2 SVGAGI.